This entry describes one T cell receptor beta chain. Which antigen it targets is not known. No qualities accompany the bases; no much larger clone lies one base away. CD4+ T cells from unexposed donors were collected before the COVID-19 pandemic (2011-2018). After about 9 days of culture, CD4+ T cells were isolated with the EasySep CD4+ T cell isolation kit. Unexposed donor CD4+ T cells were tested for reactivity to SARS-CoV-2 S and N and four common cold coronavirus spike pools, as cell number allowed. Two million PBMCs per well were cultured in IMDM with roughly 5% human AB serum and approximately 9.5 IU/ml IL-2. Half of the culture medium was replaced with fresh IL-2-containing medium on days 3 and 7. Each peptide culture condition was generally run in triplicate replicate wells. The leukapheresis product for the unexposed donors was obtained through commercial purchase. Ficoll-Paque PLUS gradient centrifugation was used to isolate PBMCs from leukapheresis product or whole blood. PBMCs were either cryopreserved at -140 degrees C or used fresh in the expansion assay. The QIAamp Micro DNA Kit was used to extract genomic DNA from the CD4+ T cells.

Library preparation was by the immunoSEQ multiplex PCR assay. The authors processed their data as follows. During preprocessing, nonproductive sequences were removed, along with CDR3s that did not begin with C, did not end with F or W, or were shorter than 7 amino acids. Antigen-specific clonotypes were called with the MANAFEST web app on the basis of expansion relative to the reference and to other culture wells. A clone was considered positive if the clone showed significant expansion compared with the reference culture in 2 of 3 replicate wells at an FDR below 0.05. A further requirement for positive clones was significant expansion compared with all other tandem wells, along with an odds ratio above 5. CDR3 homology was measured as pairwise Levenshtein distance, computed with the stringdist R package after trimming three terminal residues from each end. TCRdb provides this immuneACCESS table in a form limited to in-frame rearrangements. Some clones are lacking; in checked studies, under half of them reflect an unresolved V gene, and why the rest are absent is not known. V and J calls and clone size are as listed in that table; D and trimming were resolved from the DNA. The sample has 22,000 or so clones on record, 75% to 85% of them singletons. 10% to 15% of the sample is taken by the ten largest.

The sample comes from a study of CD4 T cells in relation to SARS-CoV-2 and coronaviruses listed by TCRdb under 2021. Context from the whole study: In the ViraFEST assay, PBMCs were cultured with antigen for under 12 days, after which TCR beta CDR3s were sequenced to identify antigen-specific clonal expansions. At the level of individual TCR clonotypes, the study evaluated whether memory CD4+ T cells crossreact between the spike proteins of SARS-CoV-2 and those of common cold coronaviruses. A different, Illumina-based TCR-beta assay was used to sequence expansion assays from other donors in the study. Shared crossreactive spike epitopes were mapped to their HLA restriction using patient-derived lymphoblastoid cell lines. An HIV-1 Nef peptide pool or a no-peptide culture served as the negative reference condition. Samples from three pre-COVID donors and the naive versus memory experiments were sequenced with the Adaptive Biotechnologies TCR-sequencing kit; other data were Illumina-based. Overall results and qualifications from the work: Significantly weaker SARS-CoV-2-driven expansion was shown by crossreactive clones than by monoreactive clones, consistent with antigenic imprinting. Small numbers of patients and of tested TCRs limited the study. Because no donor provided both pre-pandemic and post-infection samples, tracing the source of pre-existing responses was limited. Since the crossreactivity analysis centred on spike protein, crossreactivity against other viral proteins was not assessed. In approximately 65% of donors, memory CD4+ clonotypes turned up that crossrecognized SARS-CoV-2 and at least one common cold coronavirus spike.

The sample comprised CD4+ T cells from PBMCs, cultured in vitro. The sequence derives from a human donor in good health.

The CDR3 here reads CASRVQVAVGNTEAFF. The sequence in DNA is TGTGCCAGCAGGGTACAGGTTGCGGTGGGGAACACTGAAGCTTTCTTT. The chain is made from TRBV2 and TRBJ1-1, with TRBD1 tentatively as D gene (5 bases match). CDR1 and CDR2 are read off the germline V gene as SNHLY and FYNNEI. At the junction V is shortened by 6 bases and J by 1 base, with 18 bases in between. Including cysteine and phenylalanine, the CDR3 has 16 amino acids. Only CDR3 DNA remains: 48 bases, in frame from the first base.